A single sample gave rise to the 24 T cell receptor beta chains below, sequenced in a study of blood T cell repertoires in COVID-19. Only in-frame clones appear in the TCRdb table, and some are missing; sequencing was by immunoSEQ multiplex PCR. Among 90,000 to 150,000 clones listed, about 85% were seen once. The sequencing input was peripheral blood. The receptors were sampled from a man aged 80 or over with acute or convalescent COVID-19.

Comments on this clone: As the CDR3 is not closed by the conserved phenylalanine or tryptophan, this likely results from a read error. The limits of the CDR3 on the DNA are not certain, so only TCRdb's listed CDR3 is given. The chain is built from TRBV28 and TRBJ1-1; TRBD1 was called by the table and not checked on the DNA. The CDR3 comprises 15 residues, both ends counted. Germline loops: CDR1 MDHEN, CDR2 SYDVKM. The CDR3 loop is CASSFPQGRRYELVV.

The genes are TRBV9 and TRBJ1-3, with 10 bases fitting TRBD1. Trimming took 3 bases from V and 7 from J; bases not matched to a gene: 4. The germline CDR1 and CDR2 sequences are SGDLS and YYNGEE. The CDR3 runs 14 residues. The CDR3 DNA reads as TGTGCCAGCAGCGCCCGGGACAGGGGTAACACCATATATTTT. It translates to CASSARDRGNTIYF.

The chain combines TRBV28 with TRBJ2-1, with a possible D match to TRBD2 (5 bases). The V and J ends lost 2 bases and 6 bases respectively, with 11 bases between them. The CDR3 covers 14 residues. Germline V gives CDR1 MDHEN, CDR2 SYDVKM. CDR3 in amino acids: CASSLGLATNEQFF. DNA for the CDR3: TGTGCCAGCAGTTTAGGCCTAGCTACCAATGAGCAGTTCTTC.

V is TRBV3-1 (or the pseudogene TRBV3-2) and J is TRBJ1-5, with D maybe TRBD1 (5 bases). Between the trimmed V and J ends, which lost 4 bases and 5 bases, there was a span of 12 bases. The CDR3 is 14 residues long. CDR1 and CDR2 from the germline V gene are LGHDT and YNNKEL (reference sequence). The CDR3 here is CASSPHRGDQPQHF. For the CDR3, the DNA is TGTGCCAGCAGCCCCCACCGGGGGGATCAGCCCCAGCATTTT.

This chain links TRBV24-1 with TRBJ2-3, with 7 positions matching TRBD2. CDR1 is KGHDR and CDR2 is SFDVKD in the germline V gene. With V trimmed by 1 base and J by 2 bases, 5 bases remained unmatched. The CDR3 has 16 residues. CDR3 sequence: CATSDLEAGFTDTQYF. The DNA for the CDR3 is TGTGCCACCAGTGATTTAGAAGCGGGATTCACAGATACGCAGTATTTT.

This chain joins TRBV5-6 and TRBJ1-6, with 11 bases lining up with TRBD1. Germline CDR1 is SGHDT and CDR2 is YYEEEE. Trimming at V came to 4 bases and at J to 9 bases, leaving 9 bases not matched to a gene. The CDR3 has 16 amino acids. The CDR3 nucleotides are TGTGCCAGCAGCCTGGGGACCGGGACAGGGGGTTCACCCCTCCACTTT. Its translation is CASSLGTGTGGSPLHF. Drawing the rest from reference TRBV5-6 and TRBJ1-6, the complete variable domain is DAGVTQSPTHLIKTRGQQVTLRCSPKSGHDTVSWYQQALGQGPQFIFQYYEEEERQRGNFPDRFSGHQFPNYSSELNVNALLLGDSALYLCASSLGTGTGGSPLHFGNGTRLTVT.

The CDR3, as DNA: TGTGCCAGCCGGTGGGGGGTAACGAACACTGAAGCTTTCTTT. Its translation: CASRWGVTNTEAFF. The chain carries TRBV6-5 and TRBJ1-1, with D possibly TRBD1 on 5 matching bases. Germline V gene lookup returns CDR1 MNHEY and CDR2 SVGAGI. V lost 8 bases, J lost 1 base, and 14 bases lay in between. The CDR3 loop spans 14 amino acids.

The V and J genes are TRBV19 and TRBJ1-1; the D is unclear. Trimming cost V 4 bases and J 0 bases, with 12 bases left between them. The CDR3 extends over 15 amino acids. Germline V lookup: CDR1 LNHDA, CDR2 SQIVND (reference sequence). The DNA of the CDR3 is TGTGCCAGTAGTAGAGCAGGTACCGTGAACACTGAAGCTTTCTTT. Translating gives CASSRAGTVNTEAFF.

The chain recombines TRBV28 with TRBJ2-7, with TRBD2 matching over 8 bases. The CDR3 contains 17 residues. After removal of 7 bases from V and 3 bases from J, the junction contained 17 bases not matched to a gene. Germline V gene sequence: CDR1 MDHEN, CDR2 SYDVKM. The CDR3 region is CASKPYGGEPGSYEQYF. Here the CDR3 DNA reads TGTGCCAGCAAGCCCTACGGGGGGGAGCCCGGTAGCTACGAGCAGTACTTC.

The chain joins TRBV6-6 to TRBJ1-6; no clear D gene. In germline, CDR1 is MNHNY, CDR2 SVGAGI (reference sequence). V lost 6 bases to trimming and J lost 3 bases, with 12 bases between them. The CDR3 is 15 residues long. The CDR3 spells CASRRDIRYNSPLHF. In DNA, the CDR3 is TGTGCCAGCAGGAGGGATATCCGCTATAATTCACCCCTCCACTTT.

The V and J genes are TRBV6-4 and TRBJ1-4, with D perhaps matching TRBD1 (5 bases). CDR1 is MRHNA, CDR2 SNTAGT, per germline. This CDR3 is built from 14 residues. Deletions cut 2 bases from V and 12 bases from J, with 16 bases between. The CDR3 region is CASSDRPGDGELFF. The CDR3 DNA sequence: TGTGCCAGCAGTGACCGGCCGGGGGATGGGGAACTGTTTTTT.

The gene calls are TRBV3-1 (or the pseudogene TRBV3-2) and TRBJ2-1, with TRBD2 matching 10 bases. V was clipped by 5 bases and J by 5 bases; unmatched bases: 6. Germline loops: CDR1 LGHDT, CDR2 YNNKEL (reference sequence). The CDR3 runs 15 residues. Here the CDR3 reads CASSYSLAGNNEQFF. The CDR3 bases are TGTGCCAGCAGCTACTCACTAGCGGGAAACAATGAGCAGTTCTTC.

This chain links TRBV25-1 with TRBJ1-1; D call uncertain. The CDR3 has 16 residues. Trimming took off 0 bases at V and 6 bases at J, with 17 bases between the two ends. CDR1 and CDR2 from the germline V gene are MGHDK and SYGVNS. The CDR3 DNA is TGTGCCAGCAGTGAATATGATAGGAACGGGGTCGCTGAAGCTTTCTTT. As protein: CASSEYDRNGVAEAFF.

This chain connects TRBV30 to TRBJ1-2; 10 nucleotides line up with TRBD1. The CDR3 runs 15 residues. Germline CDR1 reads GTSNPN; CDR2 reads SVGIG (reference sequence). J was trimmed by 6 bases and V by 1 base; bases with no gene match: 8. The CDR3 DNA sequence: TGTGCCTGGAGTGCACCGGACAGGGGGATTAATGGCTACACCTTC. It encodes CAWSAPDRGINGYTF.

The chain recombines TRBV7-2 with TRBJ1-6; no definite D call. V lost 4 bases to trimming and J lost 9 bases, with 10 bases between them. From germline, CDR1 is SGHTA and CDR2 FQGNSA. This CDR3 is 13 amino acids long. The CDR3 loop is CASSSLEGSPLHF. In DNA, the CDR3 is TGTGCCAGCAGCTCCCTAGAAGGTTCACCCCTCCACTTT.

The V gene is TRBV5-5, the J gene TRBJ1-1, with D unresolved. Germline CDR1 reads SGHKS; CDR2 reads YYEKEE (reference sequence). The germline V and J ends were trimmed by 1 base and 0 bases, with 7 bases remaining between them. The CDR3 length is 14 residues. Here the CDR3 reads CASSLQLMNTEAFF. CDR3 DNA sequence: TGTGCCAGCAGCTTGCAACTTATGAACACTGAAGCTTTCTTT. Full variable domain (outside the CDR3, taken from reference TRBV5-5 and TRBJ1-1): DAGVTQSPTHLIKTRGQQVTLRCSPISGHKSVSWYQQVLGQGPQFIFQYYEKEERGRGNFPDRFSARQFPNYSSELNVNALLLGDSALYLCASSLQLMNTEAFFGQGTRLTVV.

The gene calls are TRBV6-5 and TRBJ2-7; D ambiguous. Trimming took off 8 bases at V and 2 bases at J, with 16 bases between the two ends. The germline gives CDR1 MNHEY, CDR2 SVGAGI. CDR3 size: 14 residues. The CDR3 nucleotides are TGTGCCAGCCAAGAATGGAGCCACCCCTACGAGCAGTACTTC. It yields the protein CASQEWSHPYEQYF.

V and J are TRBV4-2 and TRBJ2-7; 8 bases line up with TRBD2. This CDR3 region has 17 residues. J was trimmed by 4 bases and V by 0 bases; bases with no gene match: 11. Germline V lookup: CDR1 LGHNA, CDR2 YNFKEQ. DNA of the CDR3: TGTGCCAGCAGCCAAGATCTATCAAGCGGGAGTCGGTACGAGCAGTACTTC. Translated, it gives CASSQDLSSGSRYEQYF.

The J gene is TRBJ1-1, the V gene TRBV7-2, with D maybe TRBD1 (5 bases). V was shortened by 5 bases and J by 0 bases, with 16 bases between the two germline ends. The CDR3 has 16 residues. The germline CDR1 and CDR2 sequences are SGHTA and FQGNSA. This CDR3 reads CASSPRGLRLNTEAFF. In nucleotides, the CDR3 is TGTGCCAGCAGCCCAAGGGGACTCCGACTGAACACTGAAGCTTTCTTT.

The genes are TRBV4-1 and TRBJ2-5, with 7 bases matching TRBD1. This CDR3 contains 13 residues. Germline-derived CDR1 and CDR2 are MGHRA and YSYEKL. Trimming removed 4 bases from V and 2 bases from J; junction bases left unmatched: 1. CDR3 sequence (DNA): TGCGCCAGCAGCCGGACAGGTCAAGAGACCCAGTACTTC. Translating it yields CASSRTGQETQYF.

This clone has just a few counts. The J gene is TRBJ2-1, the V gene TRBV5-1; TRBD1 matches 9 bases. CDR1 is SGHRS, CDR2 YFSETQ, per germline. CDR3 length equals 15 residues. The J segment lost 1 base and the V segment lost 4 bases, leaving 3 bases of the junction unmatched. CDR3 DNA sequence: TGCGCCAGCAGCCCCGGGACAGGGTCCTACAATGAGCAGTTCTTC. Protein sequence: CASSPGTGSYNEQFF.

The chain recombines TRBV6-5 with TRBJ1-5; 11 bases line up with TRBD1. CDR3 length: 15 residues. Germline trimming cut 6 bases from V and 1 base from J; bases unmatched to any gene: 2. Germline V gives CDR1 MNHEY, CDR2 SVGAGI. The DNA for the CDR3 is TGTGCCAGCAGGGGGACAGGGGGGAGCAATCAGCCCCAGCATTTT. Translating it yields CASRGTGGSNQPQHF.

Written as DNA, the CDR3 is TGTGCCAGCAGCTTGGATGGGACAGTATACGAGCAGTACTTC. As protein: CASSLDGTVYEQYF. V and J are TRBV5-4 and TRBJ2-7; the match to TRBD1 covers 7 bases. This CDR3 contains 14 residues. J was trimmed by 4 bases and V by 0 bases; bases with no gene match: 4. CDR1 is SGHNT and CDR2 is YYREEE in the germline V gene (reference sequence).

Details on this clone: A junction boundary mismatches the germline segment, possibly from a read error. Here the CDR3 DNA reads TGTGCCAGCACTCCAGAAGGAGGGGTCCGGCACTTC. This gives the protein CASTPEGGVRHF. The rearrangement joins TRBV12-3 or TRBV12-4 to TRBJ2-5; possibly TRBD2 for D (6 bases). The CDR3 loop spans 12 amino acids.